The 23 T cell receptor beta chains in this list originate from one sample, sequenced in a study of monozygotic twins with inflammatory bowel disease. TCRdb reworked the 5' RACE reads into one entry per CDR3 protein, no DNA. This listing includes about 160,000 distinct CDR3 sequences. What was sequenced was blood. The receptor set was obtained from a human donor with ulcerative colitis or Crohn's disease, or a healthy co-twin of an affected twin (not recorded which).

J is TRBJ1-2 and V is TRBV4-1; TCRdb picks TRBD1, but there is no DNA to check that call. Germline V CDR1 and CDR2: MGHRA, YSYEKL. The CDR3 contains 13 residues. This chain's CDR3 is CASSFGILGGYTF.

The chain has TRBV7-9 and TRBJ1-3. Germline V gives CDR1 SEHNR, CDR2 FQNEAQ (reference sequence). The CDR3 consists of 12 residues. The CDR3 reads CASSGIGNTIYF.

V gene TRBV20-1 combines with J gene TRBJ2-7; without DNA, the TCRdb call of TRBD1 cannot be checked. Germline assignment: CDR1 DFQATT and CDR2 SNEGSKA (reference sequence). The CDR3 extends over 14 amino acids. CDR3 amino acids: CSARAGGQSYEQYF.

The chain is built from TRBV20-1 and TRBJ1-1. The V gene's germline CDR1 is DFQATT and CDR2 SNEGSKA (reference sequence). The CDR3 is 15 residues long. CDR3 residues: CSARVTGNMNTEAFF.

V and J are TRBV13 and TRBJ2-3; lacking DNA, the TRBD1 call made by TCRdb goes unchecked. Germline lookup yields CDR1 PRHDT and CDR2 FYEKMQ (reference sequence). This CDR3 comprises 15 residues. This CDR3 reads CASSSSTRGEDTQYF.

The genes are TRBV20-1 and TRBJ2-3; lacking DNA, the TRBD1 call made by TCRdb goes unchecked. Germline CDR1 DFQATT, CDR2 SNEGSKA (reference sequence). The CDR3 sequence is 11 residues long. CDR3 sequence: CSARTGVGQYF.

The rearrangement uses TRBV18 and TRBJ2-3; there is no DNA to check the TCRdb D call of TRBD1. The germline CDR1 and CDR2 sequences are KGHSH and LQKENI. CDR3 length equals 18 residues. This chain's CDR3 is CASSPASPRPMMSDTQYF.

CDR3 protein: CASTADYNSPLHF. V usage is TRBV28 and J usage is TRBJ1-6. The length of the CDR3 is 13 residues. Per the germline V gene, CDR1 is MDHEN and CDR2 is SYDVKM.

The chain employs TRBV9 and TRBJ2-7; TCRdb reports TRBD1, a call that lacks DNA to check it against. The CDR3 covers 15 residues. CDR1 and CDR2 (germline): SGDLS, YYNGEE. The CDR3 protein is CASSIEGHFSYEQYF.

The J gene is TRBJ2-5, the V gene TRBV18; there is no DNA to check the TCRdb D call of TRBD1. The CDR3 has 15 residues. Germline values: CDR1 KGHSH, CDR2 LQKENI. The CDR3 protein is CASSPGQGARETQYF.

The genes are TRBV12-3 or TRBV12-4 and TRBJ2-1; as DNA is missing, the TRBD1 call by TCRdb cannot be tested. The CDR3 is made up of 17 amino acids. CDR3 amino acids: CASSPSGGGQYYNEQFF.

The chain combines TRBV7-8 with TRBJ2-5; TCRdb names TRBD1, which stays unverified in the absence of DNA. CDR3 length: 14 residues. Germline V CDR1 and CDR2: SGHVS, FQNEAQ. The CDR3 is CASSSPGGQETQYF.

The chain uses TRBV7-2 and TRBJ2-3; the D call from TCRdb, TRBD1, cannot be confirmed without DNA. Looked up from germline, CDR1 is SGHTA and CDR2 is FQGNSA. CDR3 length: 14 amino acids. This CDR3 reads CASSLASPVDTQYF.

This chain uses TRBV20-1 with TRBJ2-3; TCRdb's D gene call, TRBD1, goes unchecked for lack of DNA. The CDR3 runs 13 residues. Germline-derived CDR1 and CDR2 are DFQATT and SNEGSKA (reference sequence). CDR3 region: CSARESPPDTQYF.

This chain joins TRBV24-1 and TRBJ1-2; there is no DNA to check the TCRdb D call of TRBD1. Germline assignment: CDR1 KGHDR and CDR2 SFDVKD. There are 13 residues in the CDR3. The CDR3 loop reads CATSDGRGAGITF.

V gene TRBV27 combines with J gene TRBJ2-5; TCRdb names TRBD1, which stays unverified in the absence of DNA. The CDR3 extends over 18 amino acids. The germline CDR1 and CDR2 sequences are MNHEY and SMNVEV (reference sequence). CDR3 in amino acids: CASTRRFMTGGEQETQYF.

This chain connects TRBV18 to TRBJ1-2. The CDR3 spans 16 residues. Germline values: CDR1 KGHSH, CDR2 LQKENI. The CDR3 region is CASSPDRLGVSYGYTF.

The chain carries TRBV20-1 and TRBJ2-1; the D call of TRBD1 rests on TCRdb alone, since no DNA is present to check it. Germline CDR1 reads DFQATT; CDR2 reads SNEGSKA (reference sequence). The length of the CDR3 is 13 residues. The CDR3 is CSAPGTGSNEQFF.

V and J are TRBV7-2 and TRBJ2-1. Germline values: CDR1 SGHTA, CDR2 FQGNSA. The CDR3 spans 13 residues. CDR3 region: CASSFMDYNEQFF.

This sequence joins TRBV7-2 and TRBJ2-7; checking the TCRdb D call of TRBD2 is not possible without DNA. CDR3 length equals 15 residues. Germline CDR1 is SGHTA and CDR2 is FQGNSA. The CDR3 is CASSFATQRPYEQYF.

The rearrangement links TRBV7-6 to TRBJ1-6. The CDR3 has 15 residues. Germline CDR1 reads SGHVS; CDR2 reads FNYEAQ. CDR3 region: CASSLGQGINSPLHF.

This chain links TRBV28 with TRBJ2-2; TCRdb's D call, TRBD1, is unchecked because there is no DNA. Germline lookup yields CDR1 MDHEN and CDR2 SYDVKM. CDR3 length equals 12 residues. The CDR3 spells CASRYPSGELFF.

The chain joins TRBV6-1 to TRBJ1-5; as DNA is missing, the TRBD1 call by TCRdb cannot be tested. Germline CDR1 and CDR2: MNHNS and SASEGT. This CDR3 has 16 residues. The CDR3 sequence is CASSRPDREPNQPQHF.